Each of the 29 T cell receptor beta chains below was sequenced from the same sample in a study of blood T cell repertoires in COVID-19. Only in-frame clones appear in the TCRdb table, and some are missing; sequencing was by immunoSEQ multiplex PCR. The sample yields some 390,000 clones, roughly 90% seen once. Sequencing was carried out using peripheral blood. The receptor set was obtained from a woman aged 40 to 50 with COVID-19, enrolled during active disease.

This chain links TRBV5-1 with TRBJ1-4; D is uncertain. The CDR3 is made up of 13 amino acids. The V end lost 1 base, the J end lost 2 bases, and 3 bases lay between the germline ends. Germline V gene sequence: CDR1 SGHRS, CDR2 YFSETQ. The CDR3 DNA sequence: TGCGCCAGCAGCTTGCTTACTAATGAAAAACTGTTTTTT. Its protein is CASSLLTNEKLFF.

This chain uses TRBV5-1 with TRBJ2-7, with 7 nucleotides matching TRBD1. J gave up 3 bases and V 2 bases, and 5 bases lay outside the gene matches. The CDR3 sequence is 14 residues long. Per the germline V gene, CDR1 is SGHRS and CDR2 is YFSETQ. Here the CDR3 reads CASSFDREGYEQYF. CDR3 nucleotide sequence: TGCGCCAGCAGCTTCGACAGGGAAGGCTACGAGCAGTACTTC.

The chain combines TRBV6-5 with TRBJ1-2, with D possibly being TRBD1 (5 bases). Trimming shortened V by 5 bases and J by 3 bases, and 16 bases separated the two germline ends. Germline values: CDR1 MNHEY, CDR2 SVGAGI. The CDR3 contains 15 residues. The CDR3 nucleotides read TGTGCCAGCAGTCTGGACATCGACCATTACTATGGCTACACCTTC. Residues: CASSLDIDHYYGYTF.

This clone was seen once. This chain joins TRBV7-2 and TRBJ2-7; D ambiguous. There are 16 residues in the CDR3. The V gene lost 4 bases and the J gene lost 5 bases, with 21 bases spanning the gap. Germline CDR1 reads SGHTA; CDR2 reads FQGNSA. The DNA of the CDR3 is TGTGCCAGCAGCTGGCCAGGTTTTTTTCCCCTCGACGAGCAGTACTTC. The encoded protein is CASSWPGFFPLDEQYF.

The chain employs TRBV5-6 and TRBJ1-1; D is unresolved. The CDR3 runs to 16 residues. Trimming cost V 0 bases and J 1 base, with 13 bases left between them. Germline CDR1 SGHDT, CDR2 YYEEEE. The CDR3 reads CASSLGHSSGNTEAFF. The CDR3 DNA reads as TGTGCCAGCAGCTTGGGTCACTCCTCAGGGAACACTGAAGCTTTCTTT.

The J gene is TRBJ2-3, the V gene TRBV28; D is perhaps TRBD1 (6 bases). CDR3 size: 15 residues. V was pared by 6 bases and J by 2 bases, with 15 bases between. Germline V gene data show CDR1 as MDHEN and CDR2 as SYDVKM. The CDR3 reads CASSYRTAYTDTQYF. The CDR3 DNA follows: TGTGCCAGCAGCTACCGGACAGCCTACACAGATACGCAGTATTTT.

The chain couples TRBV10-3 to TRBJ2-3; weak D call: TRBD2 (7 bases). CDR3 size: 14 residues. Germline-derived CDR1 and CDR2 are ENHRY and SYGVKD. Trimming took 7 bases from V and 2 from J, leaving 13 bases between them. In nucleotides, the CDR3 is TGTGCCATCAAGCGGGACACCTCCACAGATACGCAGTATTTT. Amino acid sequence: CAIKRDTSTDTQYF.

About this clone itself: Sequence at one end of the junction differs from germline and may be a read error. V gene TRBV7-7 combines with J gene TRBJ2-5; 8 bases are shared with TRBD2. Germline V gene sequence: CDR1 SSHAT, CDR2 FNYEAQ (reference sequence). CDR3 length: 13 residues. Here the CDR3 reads CASSGGLQETQYF. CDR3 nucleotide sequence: TGTGCTAGCAGCGGGGGACTACAAGAGACCCAGTACTTC.

The DNA of the CDR3 is TGTGCCATATGGACAGGTACTGGAAACACCATATATTTT. Encoded protein: CAIWTGTGNTIYF. The chain joins TRBV10-3 to TRBJ1-3; 7 nucleotides line up with TRBD1. The CDR3 contains 13 residues. V lost 9 bases and J lost 2; bases outside the gene matches: 4. Germline V gene lookup returns CDR1 ENHRY and CDR2 SYGVKD.

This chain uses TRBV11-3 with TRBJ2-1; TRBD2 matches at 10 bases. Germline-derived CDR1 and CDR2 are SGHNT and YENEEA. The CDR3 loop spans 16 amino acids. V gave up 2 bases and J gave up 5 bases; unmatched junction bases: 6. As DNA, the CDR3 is TGTGCCAGCAGCTTAACACTAGCGGGGACTCACAATGAGCAGTTCTTC. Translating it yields CASSLTLAGTHNEQFF.

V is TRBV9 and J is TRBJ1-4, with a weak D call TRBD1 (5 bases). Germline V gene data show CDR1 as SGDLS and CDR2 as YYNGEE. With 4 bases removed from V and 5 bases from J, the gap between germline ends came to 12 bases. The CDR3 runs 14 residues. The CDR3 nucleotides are TGTGCCAGCAGCCCTGGACACCTAAATGAAAAACTGTTTTTT. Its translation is CASSPGHLNEKLFF.

The DNA of the CDR3 is TGTGCCAGCAGCTTGGACAGAAATAGCAATCAGCCCCAGCATTTT. Its translation: CASSLDRNSNQPQHF. The rearrangement links TRBV5-5 to TRBJ1-5; D is ambiguous. Germline lookup yields CDR1 SGHKS and CDR2 YYEKEE (reference sequence). The CDR3 covers 15 residues. Between the trimmed V and J ends, which lost 0 bases and 0 bases, there was a span of 7 bases.

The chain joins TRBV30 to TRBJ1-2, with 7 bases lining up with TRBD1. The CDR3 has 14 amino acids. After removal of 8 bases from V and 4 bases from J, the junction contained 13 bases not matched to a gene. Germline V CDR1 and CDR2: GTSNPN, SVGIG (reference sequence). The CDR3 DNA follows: TGTGCCCTACAGGGGCAGGGCGGCGCCTATGGCTACACCTTC. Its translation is CALQGQGGAYGYTF.

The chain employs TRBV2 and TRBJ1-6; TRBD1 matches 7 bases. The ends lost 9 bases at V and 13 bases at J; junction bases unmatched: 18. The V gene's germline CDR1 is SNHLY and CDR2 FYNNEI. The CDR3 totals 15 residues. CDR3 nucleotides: TGTGCCAGTAGACCGGGACAGAGCTATTCAAGCCCCCTCCACTTT. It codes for CASRPGQSYSSPLHF.

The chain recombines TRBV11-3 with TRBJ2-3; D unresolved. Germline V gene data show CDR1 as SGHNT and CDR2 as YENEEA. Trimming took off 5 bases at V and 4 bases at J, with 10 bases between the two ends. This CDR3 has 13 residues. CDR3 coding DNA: TGTGCCAGCAGCCGCGGTGTTCCAGATACGCAGTATTTT. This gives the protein CASSRGVPDTQYF.

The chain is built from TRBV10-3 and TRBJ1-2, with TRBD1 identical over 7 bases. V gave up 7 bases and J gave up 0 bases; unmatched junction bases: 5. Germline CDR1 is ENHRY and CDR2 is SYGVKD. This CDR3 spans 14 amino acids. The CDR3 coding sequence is TGTGCCATCACCACGGGACAGCCTAACTATGGCTACACCTTC. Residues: CAITTGQPNYGYTF.

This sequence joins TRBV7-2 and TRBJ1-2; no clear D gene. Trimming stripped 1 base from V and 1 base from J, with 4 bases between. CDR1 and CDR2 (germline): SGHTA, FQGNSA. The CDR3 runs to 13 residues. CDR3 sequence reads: CASSLGVNYGYTF. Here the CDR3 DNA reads TGTGCCAGCAGCTTAGGAGTTAACTATGGCTACACCTTC.

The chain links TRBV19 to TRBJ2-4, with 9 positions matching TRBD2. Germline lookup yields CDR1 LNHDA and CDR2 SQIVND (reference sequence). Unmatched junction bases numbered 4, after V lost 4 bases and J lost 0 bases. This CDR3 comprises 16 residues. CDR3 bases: TGTGCCAGTAGTACCCCTAGCGGGATAGCCAAAAACATTCAGTACTTC. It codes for CASSTPSGIAKNIQYF. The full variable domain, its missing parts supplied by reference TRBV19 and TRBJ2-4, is DGGITQSPKYLFRKEGQNVTLSCEQNLNHDAMYWYRQDPGQGLRLIYYSQIVNDFQKGDIAEGYSVSREKKESFPLTVTSAQKNPTAFYLCASSTPSGIAKNIQYFGAGTRLSVL.

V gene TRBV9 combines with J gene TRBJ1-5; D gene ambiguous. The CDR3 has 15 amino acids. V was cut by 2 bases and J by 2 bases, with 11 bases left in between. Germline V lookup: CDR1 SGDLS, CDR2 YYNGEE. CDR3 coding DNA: TGTGCCAGCAGCGTTCACCACGGGGGCAATCAGCCCCAGCATTTT. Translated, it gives CASSVHHGGNQPQHF. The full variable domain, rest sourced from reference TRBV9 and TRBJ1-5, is DSGVTQTPKHLITATGQRVTLRCSPRSGDLSVYWYQQSLDQGLQFLIQYYNGEERAKGNILERFSAQQFPDLHSELNLSSLELGDSALYFCASSVHHGGNQPQHFGDGTRLSIL.

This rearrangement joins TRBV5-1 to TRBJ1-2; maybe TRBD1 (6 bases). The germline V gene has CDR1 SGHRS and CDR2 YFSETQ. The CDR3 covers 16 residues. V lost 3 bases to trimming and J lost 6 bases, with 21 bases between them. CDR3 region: CASSSTLNREFDGYTF. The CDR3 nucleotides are TGCGCCAGCAGCTCTACATTGAACAGGGAGTTCGATGGCTACACCTTC.

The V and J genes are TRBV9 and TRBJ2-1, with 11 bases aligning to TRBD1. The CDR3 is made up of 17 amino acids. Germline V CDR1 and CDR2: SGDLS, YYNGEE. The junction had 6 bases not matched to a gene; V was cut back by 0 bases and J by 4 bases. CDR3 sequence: CASSVVLDRGPYNEQFF. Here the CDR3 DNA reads TGTGCCAGCAGCGTAGTCCTGGACAGGGGGCCGTACAATGAGCAGTTCTTC.

The CDR3 nucleotides read TGTGCCAGTAGTATAGCCGGGATCGGCTACACCTTC. Translation gives CASSIAGIGYTF. The chain combines TRBV19 with TRBJ1-2; no clear D. The CDR3 runs to 12 residues. Germline V gene lookup returns CDR1 LNHDA and CDR2 SQIVND (reference sequence). V lost 1 base and J 8 bases, leaving 8 bases between the germline ends.

CDR3 sequence (DNA): TGTGCCACCCAACCAGCGGGACGTCAGAACACTGAAGCTTTCTTT. Protein sequence: CATQPAGRQNTEAFF. The chain combines TRBV10-3 with TRBJ1-1; weak D call: TRBD1 (5 bases). V was shortened by 10 bases and J by 1 base, with 19 bases between the two germline ends. This CDR3 has 15 amino acids. Germline V CDR1 and CDR2: ENHRY, SYGVKD.

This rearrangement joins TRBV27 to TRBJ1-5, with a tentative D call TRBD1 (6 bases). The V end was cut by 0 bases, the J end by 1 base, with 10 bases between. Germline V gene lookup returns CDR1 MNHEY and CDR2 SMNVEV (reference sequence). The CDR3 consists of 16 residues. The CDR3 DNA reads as TGTGCCAGCAGTTTATCTCCAGGGGCCAGCAATCAGCCCCAGCATTTT. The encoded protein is CASSLSPGASNQPQHF.

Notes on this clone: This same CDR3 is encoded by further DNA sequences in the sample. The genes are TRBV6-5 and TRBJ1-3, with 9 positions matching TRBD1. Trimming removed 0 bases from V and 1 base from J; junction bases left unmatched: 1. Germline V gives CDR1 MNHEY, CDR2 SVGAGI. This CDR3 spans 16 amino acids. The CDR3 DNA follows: TGTGCCAGCAGTTACTCCGGACAGGGGTCTGGAAACACCATATATTTT. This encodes CASSYSGQGSGNTIYF.

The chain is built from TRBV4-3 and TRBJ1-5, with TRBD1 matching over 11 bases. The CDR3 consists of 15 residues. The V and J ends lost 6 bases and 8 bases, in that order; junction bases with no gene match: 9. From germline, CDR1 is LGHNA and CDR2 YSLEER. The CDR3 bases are TGCGCCAGCAGTCAGGACAGGGGGCGCGGAAAGCCCCAGCATTTT. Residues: CASSQDRGRGKPQHF.

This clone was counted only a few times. DNA for the CDR3: TGTGCCAGCAGTGAGACTAGCGACACAGATACGCAGTATTTT. It codes for CASSETSDTDTQYF. V gene TRBV6-4 combines with J gene TRBJ2-3; 8 bases agree with TRBD2. The CDR3 is 14 residues long. Germline V CDR1 and CDR2: MRHNA, SNTAGT. V lost 3 bases and J lost 2; bases outside the gene matches: 1.

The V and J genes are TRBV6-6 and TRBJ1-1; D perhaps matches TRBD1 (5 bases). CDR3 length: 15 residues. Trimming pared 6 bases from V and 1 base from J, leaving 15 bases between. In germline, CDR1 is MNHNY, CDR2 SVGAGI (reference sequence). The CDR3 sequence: CASSTSGHQNTEAFF. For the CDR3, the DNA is TGTGCCAGCAGCACCTCAGGACATCAGAACACTGAAGCTTTCTTT.

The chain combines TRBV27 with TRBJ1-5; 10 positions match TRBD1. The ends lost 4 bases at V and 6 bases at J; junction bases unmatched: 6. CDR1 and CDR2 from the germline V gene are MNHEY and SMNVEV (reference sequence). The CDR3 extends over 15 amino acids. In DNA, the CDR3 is TGTGCCAGCAGTTCCGGACAGGGGGTAGGTCAGCCCCAGCATTTT. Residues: CASSSGQGVGQPQHF.